Listed below are T cell receptor beta chains from one sample, sequenced in a study of T cells after yellow fever vaccination. TCRdb redid the calling of the 5' RACE reads with MiXCR, one entry per CDR3 protein. Here the sample spans 300,000 to 350,000 distinct CDR3 sequences, 3.5% to 4.5% being singletons. This specimen was PBMCs, taken 15 days after the yellow fever booster vaccination. Every receptor here comes from a young man who received the YFV17D yellow fever vaccine. The CDR3 runs from the conserved cysteine through the conserved F or W. The order of the fields is clone size, D gene, J gene, V gene, CDR3 protein, CDR3 DNA. The D gene is left open where the match is weak. Clone sizes are given selectively: once, few, many, or a class where the clone is expanded.

clone_size: many; d_call: -; j_call: TRBJ1-2; v_call: TRBV6-2/TRBV6-3; cdr3_aa: CASSAMYGYTF; cdr3_nt: TGTGCCAGCAGTGCCATGTATGGCTACACCTTC
clone_size: -; d_call: -; j_call: TRBJ1-1; v_call: TRBV4-3; cdr3_aa: CASSQGAYGGTEAFF; cdr3_nt: TGCGCCAGCAGCCAAGGGGCATATGGGGGCACTGAAGCTTTCTTT
clone_size: few; d_call: TRBD1; j_call: TRBJ1-4; v_call: TRBV27; cdr3_aa: CASSSSGTANEKLFF; cdr3_nt: TGTGCCAGCAGTTCCTCCGGGACAGCTAATGAAAAACTGTTTTTT
clone_size: -; d_call: TRBD1; j_call: TRBJ1-2; v_call: TRBV7-8; cdr3_aa: CASSLLTGVNGYTF; cdr3_nt: TGTGCCAGCAGCTTATTAACAGGGGTGAATGGCTACACCTTC
clone_size: few; d_call: TRBD1; j_call: TRBJ2-3; v_call: TRBV6-1; cdr3_aa: CASSRGYERSTDTQYF; cdr3_nt: TGTGCCAGCAGCAGGGGGTATGAGAGAAGCACAGATACGCAGTATTTT
clone_size: -; d_call: TRBD1; j_call: TRBJ1-2; v_call: TRBV7-2; cdr3_aa: CASSNSDRGYYGYTF; cdr3_nt: TGTGCCAGCAGCAACTCCGACAGGGGGTACTATGGCTACACCTTC
clone_size: -; d_call: TRBD1; j_call: TRBJ2-7; v_call: TRBV9; cdr3_aa: CASPPSGGTGGHEQYF; cdr3_nt: TGTGCCAGTCCACCTTCGGGTGGAACAGGGGGCCACGAGCAGTACTTC
clone_size: many; d_call: -; j_call: TRBJ2-1; v_call: TRBV2; cdr3_aa: CASSTVRRGEQFF; cdr3_nt: TGTGCCAGCAGCACGGTTCGACGCGGGGAGCAGTTCTTC
clone_size: many; d_call: -; j_call: TRBJ1-1; v_call: TRBV10-3; cdr3_aa: CAISEDIGTRTEAFF; cdr3_nt: TGTGCCATCAGTGAGGATATAGGGACTCGCACTGAAGCTTTCTTT
clone_size: many; d_call: -; j_call: TRBJ1-1; v_call: TRBV29-1; cdr3_aa: CSVVTFENTEAFF; cdr3_nt: TGCAGCGTTGTGACGTTCGAGAACACTGAAGCTTTCTTT
clone_size: many; d_call: -; j_call: TRBJ1-5; v_call: TRBV28; cdr3_aa: CASSLVEATSNQPQHF; cdr3_nt: TGTGCCAGCAGTTTAGTGGAGGCAACCTCAAATCAGCCCCAGCATTTT
clone_size: many; d_call: TRBD2; j_call: TRBJ2-1; v_call: TRBV6-2/TRBV6-3; cdr3_aa: CASSPLAGEYNEQFF; cdr3_nt: TGTGCCAGCAGTCCTCTAGCGGGGGAGTACAATGAGCAGTTCTTC
clone_size: many; d_call: -; j_call: TRBJ2-2; v_call: TRBV6-5; cdr3_aa: CASSYWGTGELFF; cdr3_nt: TGTGCCAGCAGTTACTGGGGAACCGGGGAGCTGTTTTTT
clone_size: few; d_call: -; j_call: TRBJ2-1; v_call: TRBV4-3; cdr3_aa: CASSQGGRINEQFF; cdr3_nt: TGCGCCAGCAGCCAAGGGGGGCGCATCAATGAGCAGTTCTTC
clone_size: many; d_call: -; j_call: TRBJ2-5; v_call: TRBV7-2; cdr3_aa: CASSPTSSLGETQYF; cdr3_nt: TGTGCCAGCAGTCCTACTAGCTCCCTAGGGGAGACCCAGTACTTC
clone_size: few; d_call: -; j_call: TRBJ2-5; v_call: TRBV7-9; cdr3_aa: CASSPHRTFAQETQYF; cdr3_nt: TGTGCCAGCAGCCCACACCGAACCTTCGCCCAAGAGACCCAGTACTTC